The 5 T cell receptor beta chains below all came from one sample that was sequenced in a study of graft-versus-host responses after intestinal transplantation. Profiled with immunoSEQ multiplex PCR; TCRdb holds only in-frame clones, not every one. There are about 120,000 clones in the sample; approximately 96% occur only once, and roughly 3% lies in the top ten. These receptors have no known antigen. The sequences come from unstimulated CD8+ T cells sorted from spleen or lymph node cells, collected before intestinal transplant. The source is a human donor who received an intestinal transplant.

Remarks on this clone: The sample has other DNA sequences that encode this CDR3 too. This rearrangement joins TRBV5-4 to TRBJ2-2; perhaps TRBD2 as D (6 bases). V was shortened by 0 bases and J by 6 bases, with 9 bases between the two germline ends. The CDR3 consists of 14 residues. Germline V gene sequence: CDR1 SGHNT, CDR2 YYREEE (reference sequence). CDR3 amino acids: CASSLGRGSGELFF. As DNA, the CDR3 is TGTGCCAGCAGCTTGGGTCGGGGGTCCGGGGAGCTGTTTTTT.

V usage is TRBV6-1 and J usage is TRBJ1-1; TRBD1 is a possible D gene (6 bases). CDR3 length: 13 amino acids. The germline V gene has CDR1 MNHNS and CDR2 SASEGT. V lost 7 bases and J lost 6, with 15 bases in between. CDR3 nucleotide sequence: TGTGCCAGCAACTTGGGGGGCGCGGCTGAAGCTTTCTTT. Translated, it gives CASNLGGAAEAFF.

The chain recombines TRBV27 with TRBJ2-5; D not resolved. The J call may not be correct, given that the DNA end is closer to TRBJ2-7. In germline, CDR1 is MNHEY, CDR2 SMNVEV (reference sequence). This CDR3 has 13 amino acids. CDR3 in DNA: TGTGCCAGCAGTCCCCAACTCTCCTACGAGCAGTACTTC. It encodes CASSPQLSYEQYF.

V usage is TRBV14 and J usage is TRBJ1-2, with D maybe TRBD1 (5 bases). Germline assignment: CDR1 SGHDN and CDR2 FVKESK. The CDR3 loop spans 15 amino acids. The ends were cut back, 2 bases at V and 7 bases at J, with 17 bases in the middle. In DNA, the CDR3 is TGTGCCAGCAGCCAACTGGGGTCAGGGCTCCTTGGCTACACCTTC. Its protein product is CASSQLGSGLLGYTF.

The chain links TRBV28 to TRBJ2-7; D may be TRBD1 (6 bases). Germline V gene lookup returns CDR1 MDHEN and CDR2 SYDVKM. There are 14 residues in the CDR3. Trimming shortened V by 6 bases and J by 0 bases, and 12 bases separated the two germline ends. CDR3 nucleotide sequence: TGTGCCAGCAGACCGACAGGCAACTCCTACGAGCAGTACTTC. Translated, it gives CASRPTGNSYEQYF.